This T cell receptor (beta chain) was sequenced in a study of human T cells and chemical hapten exposure. In the study overall: Per-sample TCR yield variation was attributed mainly to small pooled library volume differences.

The CDR3 is made up of 15 amino acids. Germline assignment: CDR1 SQVTM and CDR2 ANQGSEA. The V gene end was trimmed by 7 bases and the J gene end by 8 bases; junction bases not matched to a gene: 9. Time point indicated: pre-sensitization, week 0. Treatment reported: therapeutic diphenylcyclopropenone sensitization with weekly scalp DPC. Each patch-test visit's blood sample preceded patch application. TCRdb reprocessed the RACE reads via MiXCR and lists one record per CDR3 protein. The sample carries under 300,000 distinct CDR3 sequences, 7% to 10% recorded once. This specimen was whole blood, taken in connection with sensitization to the hapten diphenylcyclopropenone (DPC). The receptor comes from a woman aged 40 to 49 with alopecia areata. Some clones in this sample may be carry-over from other donors' samples. V and J are TRBV29-1 and TRBJ2-1, with 15 positions matching TRBD2. This CDR3 is CSGAGTSGRIDEQFF. CDR3 nucleotides: TGCAGCGGGGCCGGGACTAGCGGGAGGATCGATGAGCAGTTCTTC.